This passage covers 32 T cell receptor beta chains from one sample sequenced in a study of T-cell memory formation after mild COVID-19. TCRdb processed the 5' RACE reads anew with MiXCR; each CDR3 protein has one entry. The repertoire holds tens of thousands of distinct CDR3 sequences, with 15% to 20% as singletons. Sequenced input: PBMCs or a T cell subset sorted from them (not recorded which). Receptors were obtained from an adult woman who had mild COVID-19 (a few samples of this study predate the infection). Cell type and time point are not known.

The chain uses TRBV5-1 and TRBJ2-2, with D possibly TRBD1 on 5 matching bases. Between the trimmed V and J ends, which lost 4 bases and 4 bases, there was a span of 11 bases. The germline CDR1 and CDR2 sequences are SGHRS and YFSETQ. The CDR3 is made up of 14 amino acids. The CDR3 loop reads CASSLDSLTGELFF. Here the CDR3 DNA reads TGCGCCAGCAGCCTCGACAGCCTCACCGGGGAGCTGTTTTTT.

The chain joins TRBV29-1 to TRBJ1-1; 7 bases match TRBD1. Trimming at V came to 3 bases and at J to 4 bases, leaving 8 bases not matched to a gene. The CDR3 sequence is 14 residues long. Germline CDR1 and CDR2: SQVTM and ANQGSEA. CDR3 amino acids: CSVEQGGRSTEAFF. The CDR3 region has the DNA TGCAGCGTTGAGCAGGGGGGGCGGAGCACTGAAGCTTTCTTT.

The chain is built from TRBV12-3 or TRBV12-4 and TRBJ2-5; TRBD1 matches at 8 bases. This CDR3 spans 14 amino acids. Unmatched junction bases numbered 5, after V lost 7 bases and J lost 1 base. Here the CDR3 reads CASTGRGPQETQYF. The CDR3 DNA reads as TGTGCCAGCACGGGCAGGGGGCCCCAAGAGACCCAGTACTTC.

This clonotype was observed a handful of times. The chain recombines TRBV20-1 with TRBJ2-2; D possibly matches TRBD1 or TRBD2 (6 bases each). The length of the CDR3 is 15 residues. V gave up 3 bases and J gave up 5 bases, with 16 bases separating them. CDR1 and CDR2 (germline): DFQATT, SNEGSKA (reference sequence). This chain's CDR3 is CSARTPGAGTGELFF. The DNA of the CDR3 is TGCAGTGCTAGGACCCCGGGGGCAGGTACCGGGGAGCTGTTTTTT.

The V and J genes are TRBV5-1 and TRBJ2-1; no firm D call. Germline-derived CDR1 and CDR2 are SGHRS and YFSETQ. The CDR3 has 14 residues. V gave up 0 bases and J gave up 5 bases, with 9 bases separating them. The CDR3 loop reads CASSLDLRDNEQFF. CDR3 coding DNA: TGCGCCAGCAGCTTGGATCTACGGGACAATGAGCAGTTCTTC. The variable domain in full, completed from reference TRBV5-1 and TRBJ2-1, reads KAGVTQTPRYLIKTRGQQVTLSCSPISGHRSVSWYQQTPGQGLQFLFEYFSETQRNKGNFPGRFSGRQFSNSRSEMNVSTLELGDSALYLCASSLDLRDNEQFFGPGTRLTVL.

This clonotype occurred a few times. The chain joins TRBV5-1 to TRBJ2-3, with 10 bases matching TRBD2. The CDR3 has 18 amino acids. The V gene's germline CDR1 is SGHRS and CDR2 YFSETQ. V gave up 0 bases and J gave up 0 bases; unmatched junction bases: 7. The CDR3 reads CASSLGTLAGVSTDTQYF. In DNA, the CDR3 is TGCGCCAGCAGCTTGGGGACCCTAGCGGGAGTTAGCACAGATACGCAGTATTTT.

This clonotype has a handful of counts. This chain connects TRBV4-1 to TRBJ1-2; 8 nucleotides line up with TRBD1. Per germline, CDR1 MGHRA and CDR2 YSYEKL. The CDR3 is made up of 15 amino acids. Trimming took 5 bases from V and 5 from J; bases not matched to a gene: 10. CDR3: CASSSTPGQAYGYTF. In DNA, the CDR3 is TGCGCCAGCAGCTCCACACCGGGACAGGCATATGGCTACACCTTC.

This clonotype came up a few times. The V and J genes are TRBV29-1 and TRBJ2-7, with a weak D call TRBD1 (5 bases). CDR1 SQVTM and CDR2 ANQGSEA come from the germline V gene. This CDR3 comprises 14 residues. Trimming pared 3 bases from V and 3 bases from J, leaving 15 bases between. CDR3 bases: TGCAGCGTTGAGGGGCCCGGCAGGGACTACGAGCAGTACTTC. Encoded protein: CSVEGPGRDYEQYF.

This clonotype came up a few times. The chain recombines TRBV7-2 with TRBJ2-7; no reliable D call. The CDR3 is 15 amino acids. Trimming left V 1 base short and J 1 base short, with 11 bases between. In germline, CDR1 is SGHTA, CDR2 FQGNSA. CDR3 region: CASSLDLGSSYEQYF. The CDR3 DNA follows: TGTGCCAGCAGCTTAGATTTGGGCAGTTCCTACGAGCAGTACTTC.

This clonotype appeared a few times. This CDR3 is CAWTIEDNTEAFF. CDR3 nucleotides: TGTGCCTGGACTATAGAGGATAACACTGAAGCTTTCTTT. The gene calls are TRBV30 and TRBJ1-1, with D unclear. Trimming took 4 bases from V and 2 from J, leaving 11 bases between them. In germline, CDR1 is GTSNPN, CDR2 SVGIG (reference sequence). This CDR3 contains 13 residues.

In its sample, this clonotype was seen many times. CDR3 in DNA: TGTGCCAGCAGCCTCAATGAGCAGTTCTTC. It is translated as CASSLNEQFF. The rearrangement links TRBV11-2 to TRBJ2-1, with D uncertain. The CDR3 length is 10 residues. Trimming cost V 5 bases and J 6 bases, with 2 bases left between them. The germline V gene has CDR1 SGHAT and CDR2 FQNNGV.

The V and J genes are TRBV4-1 and TRBJ2-5; tentative D call: TRBD2 (6 bases). Germline CDR1 and CDR2: MGHRA and YSYEKL. Trimming took 4 bases from V and 4 from J, leaving 16 bases between them. CDR3 length: 15 residues. The CDR3 reads CASSPAGGVRETQYF. The CDR3 DNA sequence: TGCGCCAGCAGCCCCGCCGGGGGAGTCAGAGAGACCCAGTACTTC.

There are a few counts of this clonotype. The chain employs TRBV20-1 and TRBJ2-1, with 11 positions matching TRBD2. Germline CDR1 DFQATT, CDR2 SNEGSKA (reference sequence). The V and J ends lost 5 bases and 8 bases, in that order; junction bases with no gene match: 11. The CDR3 has 15 amino acids. CDR3 in DNA: TGCAGTGCTCCGCAGACTAGCGGGAAAGATCATGAGCAGTTCTTC. This sequence encodes CSAPQTSGKDHEQFF.

The sample holds many counts of this clonotype. The V and J genes are TRBV20-1 and TRBJ2-5; perhaps TRBD1 as D (6 bases). This CDR3 has 12 amino acids. Germline assignment: CDR1 DFQATT and CDR2 SNEGSKA (reference sequence). The germline V and J ends were trimmed by 6 bases and 5 bases, with 13 bases remaining between them. CDR3 nucleotides: TGCAGTGCACAAGACAGGAGGGAGACCCAGTACTTC. It is translated as CSAQDRRETQYF.

The chain uses TRBV30 and TRBJ2-7; 8 bases match TRBD2. Germline V gene data show CDR1 as GTSNPN and CDR2 as SVGIG (reference sequence). CDR3 length: 15 residues. The J segment lost 3 bases and the V segment lost 0 bases, leaving 7 bases of the junction unmatched. The CDR3 reads CAWSVVAGTYYEQYF. CDR3 coding DNA: TGTGCCTGGAGTGTAGTAGCGGGGACCTACTACGAGCAGTACTTC.

This clonotype has a single count. This rearrangement joins TRBV19 to TRBJ2-7; tentatively, D is TRBD2 (6 bases). Germline CDR1 LNHDA, CDR2 SQIVND (reference sequence). V was shortened by 6 bases and J by 3 bases, with 12 bases between the two germline ends. The CDR3 runs 13 residues. This CDR3 reads CASSNGLSYEQYF. CDR3 nucleotides: TGTGCCAGTAGCAACGGACTAAGCTACGAGCAGTACTTC.

This clonotype appeared a few times. CDR3 residues: CSAKPVGIPHGYTF. For the CDR3, the DNA is TGCAGTGCCAAACCCGTCGGTATCCCCCATGGCTACACCTTC. The rearrangement joins TRBV20-1 to TRBJ1-2; D is unclear. This CDR3 spans 14 amino acids. V was trimmed by 6 bases and J by 6 bases, leaving 20 bases between them. Germline V gene data show CDR1 as DFQATT and CDR2 as SNEGSKA (reference sequence).

This chain joins TRBV11-3 and TRBJ2-1; D possibly corresponds to TRBD2 (6 bases). V was trimmed by 3 bases and J by 0 bases, leaving 12 bases between them. CDR1 SGHNT and CDR2 YENEEA come from the germline V gene. This CDR3 is 16 amino acids long. The CDR3 DNA is TGTGCCAGCAGCTTCGGGAGACTCAACTCCTACAATGAGCAGTTCTTC. It translates to CASSFGRLNSYNEQFF.

This clonotype has a count of ten or more. The chain links TRBV29-1 to TRBJ2-7; 8 bases line up with TRBD2. Germline V gene sequence: CDR1 SQVTM, CDR2 ANQGSEA. The length of the CDR3 is 14 residues. The ends lost 7 bases at V and 2 bases at J; junction bases unmatched: 10. CDR3 bases: TGCAGCGCTGTCCGGGAGGGGGTACCCTACGAGCAGTACTTC. Protein product: CSAVREGVPYEQYF.

In this sample, this clonotype turned up a few times. The chain recombines TRBV5-1 with TRBJ2-7, with D perhaps TRBD1 (5 bases). The CDR3 covers 14 residues. In germline, CDR1 is SGHRS, CDR2 YFSETQ. The V gene lost 3 bases and the J gene lost 2 bases, with 12 bases spanning the gap. The chain's CDR3 is CASSWGLDTYEQYF. The CDR3 region has the DNA TGCGCCAGCAGCTGGGGCCTGGACACCTACGAGCAGTACTTC.

The J gene is TRBJ1-5, the V gene TRBV5-5; TRBD1 matches at 9 bases. The CDR3 has 17 amino acids. Trimming took 4 bases from V and 6 from J; bases not matched to a gene: 14. The germline V gene has CDR1 SGHKS and CDR2 YYEKEE (reference sequence). The CDR3 bases are TGTGCCAGCAGCCTGGGACAGGGAGGAGAGTGGGGTCAGCCCCAGCATTTT. This sequence encodes CASSLGQGGEWGQPQHF. The variable domain in full, completed from reference TRBV5-5 and TRBJ1-5, reads DAGVTQSPTHLIKTRGQQVTLRCSPISGHKSVSWYQQVLGQGPQFIFQYYEKEERGRGNFPDRFSARQFPNYSSELNVNALLLGDSALYLCASSLGQGGEWGQPQHFGDGTRLSIL.

This chain joins TRBV9 and TRBJ2-7; no clear D gene. CDR1 and CDR2 (germline): SGDLS, YYNGEE. The CDR3 is 15 residues long. The ends were cut back, 0 bases at V and 2 bases at J, with 12 bases in the middle. The CDR3 region is CASSVGFDATYEQYF. CDR3 bases: TGTGCCAGCAGCGTAGGTTTTGACGCGACCTACGAGCAGTACTTC.

This clonotype was counted between two and nine times. V gene TRBV7-9 combines with J gene TRBJ1-1; 8 nucleotides match TRBD1. Germline CDR1 and CDR2: SEHNR and FQNEAQ (reference sequence). The V and J ends lost 5 bases and 5 bases, in that order; junction bases with no gene match: 13. The CDR3 is 16 amino acids. For the CDR3, the DNA is TGTGCCAGCAGCCCGAGGACAGGGTTGATAGTGACTGAAGCTTTCTTT. Translation: CASSPRTGLIVTEAFF.

This sequence joins TRBV21-1 and TRBJ1-5; the table calls TRBD1, which could not be checked here. TRBV21-1 is classified as a pseudogene. CDR3 size: 15 residues. The CDR3 here is CASSTMTGSNQPQHF. The CDR3 coding sequence is TGTGCCAGCAGCACCATGACAGGTAGCAATCAGCCCCAGCATTTT.

This clonotype has just a few counts. The genes are TRBV5-1 and TRBJ2-6; TRBD2 might be the D (5 bases). CDR1 is SGHRS and CDR2 is YFSETQ in the germline V gene. Trimming took 5 bases from V and 2 from J, leaving 11 bases between them. The CDR3 runs 15 residues. The CDR3 protein is CASRFDGAGANVLTF. The CDR3 nucleotides are TGCGCCAGCAGATTCGACGGGGCTGGGGCCAACGTCCTGACTTTC.

The V and J genes are TRBV27 and TRBJ1-1, with unresolved D. The CDR3 is 13 amino acids. Germline CDR1 MNHEY, CDR2 SMNVEV (reference sequence). The V end was cut by 2 bases, the J end by 2 bases, with 6 bases between. DNA for the CDR3: TGTGCCAGCAGTTTACGGAGAAACACTGAAGCTTTCTTT. It is translated as CASSLRRNTEAFF.

The V gene is TRBV12-5, the J gene TRBJ1-1; a weak D match, TRBD1 (5 bases). Germline V gene lookup returns CDR1 LGHNT and CDR2 FRNRAP. V was pared by 6 bases and J by 8 bases, with 13 bases between. There are 12 residues in the CDR3. CDR3 loop: CASGYGTSEAFF. Written as DNA, the CDR3 is TGTGCTAGTGGCTACGGGACTTCCGAAGCTTTCTTT.

This rearrangement joins TRBV5-6 to TRBJ2-3, with 9 nucleotides matching TRBD1. The V gene's germline CDR1 is SGHDT and CDR2 YYEEEE. The CDR3 sequence is 16 residues long. J gave up 1 base and V 0 bases, and 3 bases lay outside the gene matches. Here the CDR3 reads CASSLATGGGTDTQYF. In DNA, the CDR3 is TGTGCCAGCAGCTTGGCTACAGGGGGCGGCACAGATACGCAGTATTTT.

V usage is TRBV25-1 and J usage is TRBJ2-7; 8 bases agree with TRBD2. The germline V gene has CDR1 MGHDK and CDR2 SYGVNS. The CDR3 totals 17 residues. V trimming: 2 bases; J trimming: 4 bases; junction bases outside the gene matches: 13. This CDR3 is CASSESRGGLVVYEQYF. Here the CDR3 DNA reads TGTGCCAGCAGTGAAAGTCGGGGGGGCTTAGTTGTATACGAGCAGTACTTC.

V and J are TRBV4-1 and TRBJ2-3, with unresolved D. V lost 0 bases and J lost 2, with 6 bases in between. The CDR3 is 14 residues long. Per germline, CDR1 MGHRA and CDR2 YSYEKL. The CDR3 reads CASSQDDPTDTQYF. The DNA of the CDR3 is TGCGCCAGCAGCCAAGATGACCCCACAGATACGCAGTATTTT.

This clonotype was counted only a few times. The chain recombines TRBV7-2 with TRBJ2-3; D is possibly TRBD1 or TRBD2 (5 bases each). CDR3 length: 15 residues. Germline values: CDR1 SGHTA, CDR2 FQGNSA. V lost 7 bases to trimming and J lost 0 bases, with 14 bases between them. The CDR3 sequence is CASTELRDSTDTQYF. The CDR3 DNA follows: TGTGCCAGCACCGAACTCCGGGACAGCACAGATACGCAGTATTTT.

The chain carries TRBV6-2 or TRBV6-3 and TRBJ2-1; D is uncertain. This CDR3 comprises 17 residues. Trimming stripped 6 bases from V and 1 base from J, with 19 bases between. The germline gives CDR1 MNHEY, CDR2 SVGEGT. CDR3 nucleotides: TGTGCCAGCAGCCCCTATGGTGACTCGCTATCCTACAATGAGCAGTTCTTC. It translates to CASSPYGDSLSYNEQFF.